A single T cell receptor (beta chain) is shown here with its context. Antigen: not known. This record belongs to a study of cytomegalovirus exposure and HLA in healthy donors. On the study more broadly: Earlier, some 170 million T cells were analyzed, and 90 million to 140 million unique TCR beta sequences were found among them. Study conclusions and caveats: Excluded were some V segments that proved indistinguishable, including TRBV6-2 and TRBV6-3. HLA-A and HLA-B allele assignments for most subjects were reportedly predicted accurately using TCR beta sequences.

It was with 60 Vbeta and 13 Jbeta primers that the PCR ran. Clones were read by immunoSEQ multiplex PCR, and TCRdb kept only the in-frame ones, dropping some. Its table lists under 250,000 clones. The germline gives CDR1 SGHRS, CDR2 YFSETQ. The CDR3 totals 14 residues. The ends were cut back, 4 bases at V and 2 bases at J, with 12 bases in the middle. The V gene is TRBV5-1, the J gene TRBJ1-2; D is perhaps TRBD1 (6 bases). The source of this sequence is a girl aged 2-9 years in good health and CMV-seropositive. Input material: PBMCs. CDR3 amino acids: CASSLGQINYGYTF. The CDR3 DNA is TGCGCCAGCAGCCTCGGACAGATCAACTATGGCTACACCTTC.